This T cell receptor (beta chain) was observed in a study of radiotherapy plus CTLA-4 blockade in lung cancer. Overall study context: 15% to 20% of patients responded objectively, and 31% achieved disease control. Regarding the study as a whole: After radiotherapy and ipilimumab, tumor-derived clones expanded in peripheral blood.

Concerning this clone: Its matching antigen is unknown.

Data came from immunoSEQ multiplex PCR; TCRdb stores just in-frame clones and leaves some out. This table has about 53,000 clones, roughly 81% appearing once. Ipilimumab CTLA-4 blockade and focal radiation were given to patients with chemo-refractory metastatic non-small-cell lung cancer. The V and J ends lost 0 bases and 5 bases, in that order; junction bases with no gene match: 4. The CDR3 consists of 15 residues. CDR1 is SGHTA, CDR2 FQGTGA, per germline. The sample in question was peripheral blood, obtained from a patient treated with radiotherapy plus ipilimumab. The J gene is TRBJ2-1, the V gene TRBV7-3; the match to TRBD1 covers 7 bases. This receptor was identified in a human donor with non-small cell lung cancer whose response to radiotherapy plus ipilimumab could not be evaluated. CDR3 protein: CASSLTGTDNNEQFF. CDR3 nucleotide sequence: TGTGCCAGCAGCTTAACCGGGACAGACAACAATGAGCAGTTCTTC.